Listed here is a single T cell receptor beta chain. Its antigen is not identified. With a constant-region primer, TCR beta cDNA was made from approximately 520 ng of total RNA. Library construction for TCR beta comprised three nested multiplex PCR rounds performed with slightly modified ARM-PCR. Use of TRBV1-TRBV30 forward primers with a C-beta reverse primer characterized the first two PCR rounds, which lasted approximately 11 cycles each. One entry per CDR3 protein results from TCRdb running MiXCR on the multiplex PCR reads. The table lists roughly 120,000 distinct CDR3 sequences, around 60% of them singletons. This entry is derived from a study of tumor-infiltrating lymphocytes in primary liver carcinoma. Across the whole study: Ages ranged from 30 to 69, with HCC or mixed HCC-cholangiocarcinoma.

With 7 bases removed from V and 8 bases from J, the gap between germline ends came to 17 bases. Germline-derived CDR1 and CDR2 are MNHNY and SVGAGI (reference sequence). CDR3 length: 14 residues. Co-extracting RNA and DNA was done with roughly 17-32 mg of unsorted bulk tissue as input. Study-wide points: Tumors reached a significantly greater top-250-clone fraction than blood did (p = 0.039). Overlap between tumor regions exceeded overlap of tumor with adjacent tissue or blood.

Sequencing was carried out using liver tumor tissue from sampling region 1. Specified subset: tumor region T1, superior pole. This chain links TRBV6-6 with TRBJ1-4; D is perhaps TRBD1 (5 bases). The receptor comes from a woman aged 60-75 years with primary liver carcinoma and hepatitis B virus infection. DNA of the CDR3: TGTGCCAGCAACACATCGCGGGGGGTAGAAAAACTGTTTTTT. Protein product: CASNTSRGVEKLFF.